This T cell receptor beta chain was sequenced during a study of T-cell reconstitution after alpha-beta-depleted transplantation in children. V was cut by 1 base and J by 0 bases, with 11 bases left in between. This CDR3 has 16 residues. Germline CDR1 PRHDT, CDR2 FYEKMQ (reference sequence). Notes on this clonotype: Its cognate antigen is unknown.

As it was prepared, the TCRbeta library received unique molecular identifiers. TCRdb redid the calling of the PCR reads with MiXCR, one entry per CDR3 protein. The sample lists just under 250,000 distinct CDR3 sequences, more than 20% occurring once. Study-wide results and caveats: Elevated TCRbeta diversity at day 60 was traced, in some patients, to surviving recipient T cells and thymic progenitors.

The sequence was obtained from a girl under 10 years old with Fanconi anemia, due to receive a stem cell transplant. The rearrangement uses TRBV13 and TRBJ2-3, with D tentatively TRBD1 (6 bases). The starting material was PBMCs, obtained before TCRalphabeta/CD19-depleted stem cell transplant. The CDR3 loop reads CASSLAQGSSTDTQYF. The CDR3 DNA is TGTGCCAGCAGCTTAGCCCAGGGGAGTAGCACAGATACGCAGTATTTT.